The rows below give T cell receptor beta chains drawn from one sample of a study of spatial heterogeneity in lung cancer. TCRdb re-analysed the 5' RACE reads in MiXCR, keeping a single row per CDR3 protein. The top ten hold 25% to 35% of the sample, which has around 9,700 distinct CDR3 sequences, under 6.5% seen once. The sequencing used PBMCs, collected at surgery. The receptors were sampled from a male donor with early-stage non-small cell lung cancer. Both conserved end residues are part of each CDR3.

>TRBJ2-1|TRBV7-2
CASSPIRGRAHEQFF
>TRBJ2-2|TRBV28
CASSFSGLAGVGSGSGELFF
>TRBJ2-7|TRBV28
CASSLFSASLYF
>TRBJ1-5|TRBV15
CATSRETGTGVQPQHF
>TRBJ2-1|TRBV12-3/TRBV12-4
CASSGLAGVSYNEQFF
>TRBJ2-6|TRBV15
CATRPGLLSSGANVLTF
>TRBJ2-3|TRBV27
CASSSNLGGSADTQYF
>TRBJ2-3|TRBV7-2
CASSFGPTSTDTQYF
>TRBJ1-5|TRBV28
CASSLSAGNQPQHF
>TRBJ2-7|TRBV10-3
CAISERAPSLADRRHEQYF
>TRBJ1-5|TRBV6-2/TRBV6-3
CASTPRRDSYQPQHF
>TRBJ2-4|TRBV5-4
CASSKRGRENIQYF
>TRBJ2-1|TRBV12-3/TRBV12-4
CASSEDNNEQFF
>TRBJ2-7|TRBV7-2
CATRRGGSNYEQYF
>TRBJ2-7|TRBV20-1
CSARRWGWGEQYF
>TRBJ2-5|TRBV28
CASSTLLGGETQYF
>TRBJ2-1|TRBV29-1
CSARIQSSNEQFF
>TRBJ2-3|TRBV20-1
CSASPSTGRGDTQYF
>TRBJ2-5|TRBV9
CASSVRPAGTQYF
>TRBJ1-2|TRBV7-9
CASSLWTGPNYGYTF
>TRBJ1-6|TRBV27
CASSGLRGGSSYNSPLHF
>TRBJ2-4|TRBV7-9
CASSPTSQLGIQYF
>TRBJ2-3|TRBV2
CASVRPGSSTDTQYF
>TRBJ2-2|TRBV12-3/TRBV12-4
CASSRTSGGTGELFF
>TRBJ2-7|TRBV7-2
CASSLSSVLSYEQYF
>TRBJ1-5|TRBV28
CASSLGGHQPQHF
>TRBJ2-1|TRBV7-9
CASSLGTSGGNEQFF
>TRBJ2-1|TRBV20-1
CSARGGVSYNEQFF
>TRBJ2-1|TRBV7-3
CASSSLIGNEQFF
>TRBJ2-2|TRBV11-3
CASSAREAGELFF
>TRBJ2-7|TRBV18
CASSPPDASGYYEQYF
>TRBJ2-4|TRBV30
CAWSGIAKNIQYF
>TRBJ2-3|TRBV27
CASPSGSMFGTDTQYF
>TRBJ2-7|TRBV20-1
CSARVQDILYEQYF
>TRBJ2-5|TRBV7-9
CASSLVVTSGSLQETQYF
>TRBJ1-1|TRBV2
CASRAGFKAFF
>TRBJ2-7|TRBV5-1
CASSLLSGQGSYEQYF
>TRBJ2-2|TRBV7-2
CASFPGTSSRELFF
>TRBJ2-1|TRBV24-1
CATSEPQGALYNEQFF
>TRBJ2-1|TRBV19
CASSRQGPYNEQFF
>TRBJ2-3|TRBV7-9
CASKRGPTDTQYF
>TRBJ2-1|TRBV28
CASRTTYNEQFF
>TRBJ2-3|TRBV10-2
CASSDWLAGNTDTQYF
>TRBJ2-2|TRBV6-2/TRBV6-3
CASSILARPGELFF
>TRBJ2-7|TRBV11-2
CASSLEQGSSYEQYF
>TRBJ1-1|TRBV2
CASLTGLNTEAFF
>TRBJ1-5|TRBV4-1
CASSQVVGAAAQPQHF
>TRBJ1-2|TRBV28
CASSFWGKAGYTF
>TRBJ2-1|TRBV12-3/TRBV12-4
CASILSALNNEQFF
>TRBJ2-3|TRBV5-4
CASSRDRASTDTQYF
>TRBJ1-6|TRBV12-3/TRBV12-4
CASSLGGRNNSPLHF